These 21 T cell receptor beta chains were all obtained from the same sample, sequenced in a study of shared clonotypes between healthy human individuals. Profiling relied on immunoSEQ multiplex PCR, and the TCRdb table lists in-frame clones only, not all of them. The data contain hundreds of thousands of clones, around two thirds of them seen just once; the ten biggest clones take up less than 2%. The sequenced material came from memory CD4+ T cells sorted from blood. Subset indicated: CD45RA-negative fraction. The source of these receptors is a woman in her twenties or thirties in good health.

This rearrangement joins TRBV30 to TRBJ1-4; 7 nucleotides match TRBD1. In germline, CDR1 is GTSNPN, CDR2 SVGIG (reference sequence). CDR3 length: 14 amino acids. The V gene end was trimmed by 1 base and the J gene end by 5 bases; junction bases not matched to a gene: 4. The CDR3 bases are TGTGCCTGGAGTGAGGGACAGATGAATGAAAAACTGTTTTTT. Residues: CAWSEGQMNEKLFF.

The chain is built from TRBV27 and TRBJ2-1; D perhaps matches TRBD2 (6 bases). Germline V gene sequence: CDR1 MNHEY, CDR2 SMNVEV (reference sequence). The V and J ends lost 3 bases and 7 bases respectively, with 19 bases between them. This CDR3 contains 16 residues. DNA for the CDR3: TGTGCCAGCAGTTTCCCCCACCTTGCGGGGTCTAATGAGCAGTTCTTC. Protein product: CASSFPHLAGSNEQFF.

The sample holds a few counts of this clone. One end of the junction fails to match germline, which may point to a read error. The gene calls are TRBV5-6 and TRBJ1-4; D ambiguous. This CDR3 region has 14 residues. Germline CDR1 SGHDT, CDR2 YYEEEE. Here the CDR3 reads CASTLGIGGEKLFF. CDR3 in DNA: TGTGCCAGCACCTTGGGGATAGGTGGGGAGAAACTGTTTTTT.

This clone was recorded a few times. V is TRBV7-9 and J is TRBJ2-7, with D possibly matching TRBD1 (6 bases). The V gene lost 7 bases and the J gene lost 3 bases, with 13 bases spanning the gap. Germline lookup yields CDR1 SEHNR and CDR2 FQNEAQ (reference sequence). The CDR3 sequence is 13 residues long. CDR3 in DNA: TGTGCCAGCACCACAGGGAATGACTACGAGCAGTACTTC. It codes for CASTTGNDYEQYF.

The chain employs TRBV2 and TRBJ1-3; D unresolved. V gave up 5 bases and J gave up 0 bases, with 8 bases separating them. CDR1 SNHLY and CDR2 FYNNEI come from the germline V gene. The CDR3 has 14 residues. DNA for the CDR3: TGTGCCAGCAGTTCTGGGCGCTCTGGAAACACCATATATTTT. It is translated as CASSSGRSGNTIYF.

This rearrangement joins TRBV6-6 to TRBJ2-1; 10 bases agree with TRBD2. Germline assignment: CDR1 MNHNY and CDR2 SVGAGI (reference sequence). J lost 4 bases, V lost 6 bases, and 6 bases had no gene match. The CDR3 totals 15 residues. The DNA of the CDR3 is TGTGCCAGCAGGTCCGGGACTAGCGTTTACAATGAGCAGTTCTTC. It translates to CASRSGTSVYNEQFF.

The chain is built from TRBV7-9 and TRBJ1-5; tentatively, D is TRBD1 (5 bases). V was shortened by 5 bases and J by 4 bases, with 15 bases between the two germline ends. Germline V gene sequence: CDR1 SEHNR, CDR2 FQNEAQ (reference sequence). The CDR3 covers 15 residues. In DNA, the CDR3 is TGTGCCAGCAGCCCGGGGGGACGGGATAATCAGCCCCAGCATTTT. Translation gives CASSPGGRDNQPQHF. Using reference TRBV7-9 and TRBJ1-5 for the parts outside the CDR3, the full variable domain is DTGVSQNPRHKITKRGQNVTFRCDPISEHNRLYWYRQTLGQGPEFLTYFQNEAQLEKSRLLSDRFSAERPKGSFSTLEIQRTEQGDSAMYLCASSPGGRDNQPQHFGDGTRLSIL.

The chain uses TRBV19 and TRBJ1-4, with D possibly TRBD1 on 6 matching bases. This CDR3 has 15 residues. Germline V lookup: CDR1 LNHDA, CDR2 SQIVND (reference sequence). Trimming cost V 5 bases and J 8 bases, with 18 bases left between them. DNA of the CDR3: TGTGCCAGTAGTGGGGGGCAGACCGGAAGGGAAAAACTGTTTTTT. Translating gives CASSGGQTGREKLFF.

The chain couples TRBV5-1 to TRBJ2-3; D gene uncertain. CDR3 size: 13 residues. The germline V gene encodes CDR1 SGHRS and CDR2 YFSETQ. The germline V and J ends were trimmed by 0 bases and 2 bases, with 4 bases remaining between them. DNA of the CDR3: TGCGCCAGCAGCTTGGGCAACACAGATACGCAGTATTTT. This encodes CASSLGNTDTQYF.

The chain is built from TRBV13 and TRBJ1-4; no definite D call. The CDR3 is 14 residues long. Germline CDR1 PRHDT, CDR2 FYEKMQ (reference sequence). V lost 4 bases and J lost 8, with 14 bases in between. The CDR3 nucleotides read TGTGCCAGCAGCTCCCCGGGCGGCGACGAAAAACTGTTTTTT. Translated: CASSSPGGDEKLFF.

The V call is TRBV4-1, the J call TRBJ2-5; D remains ambiguous. Trimming removed 0 bases at V and 5 bases at J, with 13 bases between. Germline V gene data show CDR1 as MGHRA and CDR2 as YSYEKL. This CDR3 is 15 amino acids long. DNA for the CDR3: TGCGCCAGCAGCCAAGAACCCGGCAGGTTTGAGACCCAGTACTTC. It yields the protein CASSQEPGRFETQYF.

This clone was counted a single time. This chain uses TRBV27 with TRBJ2-7; a possible D gene is TRBD2 (5 bases). V gave up 5 bases and J gave up 7 bases, with 18 bases separating them. Germline assignment: CDR1 MNHEY and CDR2 SMNVEV (reference sequence). CDR3 length: 14 residues. This CDR3 reads CASSRSGVTGEQYF. The CDR3 DNA is TGTGCCAGCAGTCGTTCAGGCGTCACGGGAGAGCAGTACTTC.

V usage is TRBV5-6 and J usage is TRBJ2-5; possible D gene TRBD2, 6 bases. V lost 0 bases, J lost 6 bases, and 21 bases lay in between. The CDR3 consists of 17 residues. From germline, CDR1 is SGHDT and CDR2 YYEEEE. In nucleotides, the CDR3 is TGTGCCAGCAGCTTGGGTCAGGTCGGGGGAGAGAGACAGACCCAGTACTTC. This encodes CASSLGQVGGERQTQYF. The complete variable domain, with remaining parts taken from reference TRBV5-6 and TRBJ2-5, reads DAGVTQSPTHLIKTRGQQVTLRCSPKSGHDTVSWYQQALGQGPQFIFQYYEEEERQRGNFPDRFSGHQFPNYSSELNVNALLLGDSALYLCASSLGQVGGERQTQYFGPGTRLLVL.

This clone was detected ten times or more. The gene calls are TRBV28 and TRBJ1-2; the D is unclear. The CDR3 totals 13 residues. V was cut by 4 bases and J by 2 bases, with 8 bases left in between. Germline CDR1 reads MDHEN; CDR2 reads SYDVKM. CDR3 sequence reads: CASSSDYNYGYTF. The CDR3, as DNA: TGTGCCAGCAGTTCGGACTACAACTATGGCTACACCTTC.

V and J are TRBV25-1 and TRBJ2-7; D gene uncertain. This CDR3 is 14 amino acids long. Germline assignment: CDR1 MGHDK and CDR2 SYGVNS. V gave up 4 bases and J gave up 0 bases, with 10 bases separating them. The DNA for the CDR3 is TGTGCCAGCAGTGTCCAGGCCCGCTCCTACGAGCAGTACTTC. Translating it yields CASSVQARSYEQYF.

The chain has TRBV5-1 and TRBJ1-5, with D perhaps matching TRBD1 (5 bases). V lost 1 base and J lost 7, with 9 bases in between. Germline lookup yields CDR1 SGHRS and CDR2 YFSETQ. This CDR3 region has 13 residues. DNA for the CDR3: TGCGCCAGCAGCTTGCAGGGAGGACAGCCCCAGCATTTT. Translating it yields CASSLQGGQPQHF.

The chain has TRBV7-8 and TRBJ2-2; no clear D gene. Germline V gives CDR1 SGHVS, CDR2 FQNEAQ. This CDR3 is 15 amino acids long. V shed 1 base and J shed 2 bases, with 8 bases lying between them. The CDR3 reads CASSLGLANTGELFF. The CDR3 region has the DNA TGTGCCAGCAGCTTAGGTTTGGCAAACACCGGGGAGCTGTTTTTT.

The chain combines TRBV9 with TRBJ2-4, with no clear D. Germline CDR1 SGDLS, CDR2 YYNGEE. Trimming shortened V by 0 bases and J by 1 base, and 5 bases separated the two germline ends. The CDR3 length is 14 residues. The CDR3 loop reads CASSVGDAKNIQYF. CDR3 sequence (DNA): TGTGCCAGCAGCGTAGGGGATGCCAAAAACATTCAGTACTTC.

The CDR3 loop reads CASSESGKGNYGYTF. CDR3 nucleotide sequence: TGTGCCAGCAGTGAATCAGGGAAGGGTAACTATGGCTACACCTTC. The chain combines TRBV6-1 with TRBJ1-2; TRBD1 is a possible D gene (5 bases). The CDR3 is 15 residues long. V lost 2 bases and J 1 base, leaving 11 bases between the germline ends. Germline V gene lookup returns CDR1 MNHNS and CDR2 SASEGT.

The rearrangement links TRBV2 to TRBJ1-5; D gene uncertain. This CDR3 region has 11 residues. V gave up 9 bases and J gave up 7 bases, with 10 bases separating them. CDR1 SNHLY and CDR2 FYNNEI come from the germline V gene. CDR3 loop: CASSGGQPQHF. The DNA for the CDR3 is TGTGCCAGTTCCGGTGGACAGCCCCAGCATTTT.

The chain combines TRBV18 with TRBJ1-2; no reliable D call. The CDR3 contains 14 residues. Germline values: CDR1 KGHSH, CDR2 LQKENI. V shed 3 bases and J shed 7 bases, with 15 bases lying between them. As DNA, the CDR3 is TGTGCCAGCTCACCCCCTGCCCAGCCCTCTGGCTACACCTTC. The encoded protein is CASSPPAQPSGYTF.